The 5 T cell receptor beta chains listed next were all sequenced from one sample in a study of cytomegalovirus exposure and HLA in healthy donors. The PCR employed 60 Vbeta primers together with 13 Jbeta primers. Sequencing used immunoSEQ multiplex PCR; TCRdb keeps in-frame clones, though not all of them. Of about 160,000 clones in the sample, almost 80% were seen once. Material for sequencing was PBMCs. The receptor source for this set is a man aged 30 to 39 in good health and CMV-seronegative.

The CDR3 DNA follows: TGTGCCAGCAGCTTGGACCCACAGGGTTGGTCACCCCTCCACTTT. Encoded protein: CASSLDPQGWSPLHF. V is TRBV5-4 and J is TRBJ1-6, with D tentatively TRBD1 (6 bases). The V end was cut by 0 bases, the J end by 10 bases, with 14 bases between. The CDR3 has 15 amino acids. Germline CDR1 and CDR2: SGHNT and YYREEE (reference sequence).

This chain uses TRBV7-9 with TRBJ1-3; 10 bases fit TRBD1. This CDR3 contains 15 residues. Trimming at V came to 5 bases and at J to 2 bases, leaving 3 bases not matched to a gene. Germline CDR1 is SEHNR and CDR2 is FQNEAQ (reference sequence). The CDR3 sequence is CASSPGTGAGNTIYF. The CDR3 DNA is TGTGCCAGCAGCCCCGGGACAGGGGCTGGAAACACCATATATTTT.

This clone was detected only a few times. The rearrangement links TRBV5-6 to TRBJ1-4, with 7 nucleotides matching TRBD1. Germline V gene lookup returns CDR1 SGHDT and CDR2 YYEEEE. The CDR3 has 16 residues. Losses at the gene ends were 1 base for V and 3 bases for J; bases not matched to a gene: 6. CDR3 nucleotide sequence: TGTGCCAGCAGCTTGCCCGACAGGGAACCTAATGAAAAACTGTTTTTT. Translating gives CASSLPDREPNEKLFF.

The chain couples TRBV5-1 to TRBJ1-4; no firm D call. Germline V lookup: CDR1 SGHRS, CDR2 YFSETQ. The ends were cut back, 8 bases at V and 5 bases at J, with 13 bases in the middle. The CDR3 contains 13 residues. The CDR3 region has the DNA TGCGCCAGTAGCGAGCGGGGAAATGAAAAACTGTTTTTT. This codes for CASSERGNEKLFF. Using reference TRBV5-1 and TRBJ1-4 for the parts outside the CDR3, the full variable domain is KAGVTQTPRYLIKTRGQQVTLSCSPISGHRSVSWYQQTPGQGLQFLFEYFSETQRNKGNFPGRFSGRQFSNSRSEMNVSTLELGDSALYLCASSERGNEKLFFGSGTQLSVL.

This chain joins TRBV30 and TRBJ2-7, with 9 nucleotides matching TRBD2. The V gene's germline CDR1 is GTSNPN and CDR2 SVGIG (reference sequence). CDR3 length equals 14 residues. V lost 0 bases, J lost 5 bases, and 5 bases stayed unmatched. The CDR3: CAWSVTWTSDEQYF. For the CDR3, the DNA is TGTGCCTGGAGTGTAACGTGGACTAGCGACGAGCAGTACTTC.